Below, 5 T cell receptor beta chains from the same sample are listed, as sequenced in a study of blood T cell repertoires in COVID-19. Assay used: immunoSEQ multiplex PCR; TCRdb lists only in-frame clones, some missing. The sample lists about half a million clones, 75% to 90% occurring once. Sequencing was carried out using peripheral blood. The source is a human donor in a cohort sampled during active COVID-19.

The CDR3 sequence: CASSTNREKYNEQFF. CDR3 sequence (DNA): TGTGCCAGTAGTACCAACAGGGAGAAGTACAATGAGCAGTTCTTC. V and J are TRBV19 and TRBJ2-1, with TRBD1 as a possible D gene (6 bases). The CDR3 is made up of 15 amino acids. V dropped 4 bases and J dropped 4 bases, with 14 bases sitting between them. Germline values: CDR1 LNHDA, CDR2 SQIVND (reference sequence).

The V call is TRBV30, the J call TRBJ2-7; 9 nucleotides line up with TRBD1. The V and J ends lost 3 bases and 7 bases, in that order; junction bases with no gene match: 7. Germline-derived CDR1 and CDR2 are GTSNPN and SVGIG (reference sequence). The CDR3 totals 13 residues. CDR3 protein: CAWRRGQGREQYF. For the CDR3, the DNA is TGTGCCTGGAGACGGGGACAGGGAAGAGAGCAGTACTTC.

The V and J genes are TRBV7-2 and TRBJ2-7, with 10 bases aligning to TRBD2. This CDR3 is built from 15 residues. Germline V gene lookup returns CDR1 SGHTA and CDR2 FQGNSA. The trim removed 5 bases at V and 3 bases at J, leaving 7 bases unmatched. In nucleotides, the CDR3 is TGTGCCAGCAGCCTTCTAGCGGGAGTGAACTACGAGCAGTACTTC. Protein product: CASSLLAGVNYEQYF.

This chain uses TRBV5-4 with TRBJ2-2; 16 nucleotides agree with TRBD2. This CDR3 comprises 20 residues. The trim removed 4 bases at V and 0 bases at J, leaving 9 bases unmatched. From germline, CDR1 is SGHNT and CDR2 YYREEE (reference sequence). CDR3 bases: TGTGCCAGCAGCATCCCCCCGGGACTAGCGGGAGGGGCGAACACCGGGGAGCTGTTTTTT. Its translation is CASSIPPGLAGGANTGELFF.

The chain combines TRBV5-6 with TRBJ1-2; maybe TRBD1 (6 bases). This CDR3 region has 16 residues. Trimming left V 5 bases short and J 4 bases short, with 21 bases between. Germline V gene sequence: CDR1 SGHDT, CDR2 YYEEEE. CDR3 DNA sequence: TGTGCCAGCAGGGGTGAGGCTCGGACAGTCGCCTATGGCTACACCTTC. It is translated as CASRGEARTVAYGYTF.